This passage covers 19 T cell receptor beta chains from one sample sequenced in a study of naive and memory T cell subsets. Adult healthy volunteers gave 2.5 ml peripheral blood for whole-blood RNA. Alpha and beta constant region primers primed reverse transcription for blood and skin samples. A single record per CDR3 protein comes from TCRdb applying MiXCR to the 5' RACE reads. The sample contains over 20,000 distinct CDR3 sequences, approximately 24% of which appear only once. These receptor sequences come from a female donor in good health.

The chain uses TRBV29-1 and TRBJ2-5; D gene ambiguous. Germline loops: CDR1 SQVTM, CDR2 ANQGSEA. V shed 5 bases and J shed 2 bases, with 9 bases lying between them. This CDR3 is built from 12 residues. CDR3 residues: CSVLSLQETQYF. The CDR3, as DNA: TGCAGCGTTCTTTCACTACAAGAGACCCAGTACTTC.

The chain couples TRBV20-1 to TRBJ2-5; D is uncertain. Deletions cut 3 bases from V and 0 bases from J, with 5 bases between. Germline V gene data show CDR1 as DFQATT and CDR2 as SNEGSKA (reference sequence). The CDR3 has 12 amino acids. The CDR3: CSASRNQETQYF. CDR3 coding DNA: TGCAGTGCTAGCAGGAACCAAGAGACCCAGTACTTC.

The chain couples TRBV6-5 to TRBJ1-6; 8 positions match TRBD1. J lost 9 bases, V lost 0 bases, and 7 bases had no gene match. CDR1 and CDR2 from the germline V gene are MNHEY and SVGAGI. The CDR3 loop spans 16 amino acids. The CDR3 region is CASSYSGQVLGSPLHF. The CDR3 DNA sequence: TGTGCCAGCAGTTACTCGGGACAGGTCTTAGGTTCACCCCTCCACTTT.

In this sample, this clonotype is medium-sized (0.01 to 0.1%). This chain connects TRBV6-5 to TRBJ1-2, with D perhaps matching TRBD1 (6 bases). Germline-derived CDR1 and CDR2 are MNHEY and SVGAGI. The CDR3 consists of 13 residues. Trimming shortened V by 2 bases and J by 6 bases, and 10 bases separated the two germline ends. The CDR3 bases are TGTGCCAGCAGTTACGGGACATTAGATGGCTACACCTTC. This gives the protein CASSYGTLDGYTF.

This clonotype was seen at least ten times. This sequence joins TRBV20-1 and TRBJ2-3; 14 nucleotides line up with TRBD2. Germline CDR1 DFQATT, CDR2 SNEGSKA (reference sequence). Trimming removed 3 bases from V and 5 bases from J; junction bases left unmatched: 7. The CDR3 length is 16 residues. The CDR3 protein is CSASRPGLAGVDTQYF. In DNA form, the CDR3 reads TGCAGTGCTAGTCGGCCGGGACTAGCGGGGGTAGATACGCAGTATTTT.

The gene calls are TRBV6-2 or TRBV6-3 and TRBJ2-6; 7 nucleotides match TRBD1. CDR1 is MNHEY, CDR2 SVGEGT, per germline. V was clipped by 6 bases and J by 2 bases; unmatched bases: 4. The CDR3 covers 15 residues. The CDR3 nucleotides read TGTGCCAGCAGAGATACAGGGGCTGGGGCCAACGTCCTGACTTTC. Protein product: CASRDTGAGANVLTF.

The J gene is TRBJ2-2, the V gene TRBV11-2; no reliable D call. Germline CDR1 SGHAT, CDR2 FQNNGV. This CDR3 region has 13 residues. The V gene lost 6 bases and the J gene lost 6 bases, with 11 bases spanning the gap. The CDR3 DNA follows: TGTGCCAGCAGTCCACATGCGTCCGGGGAGCTGTTTTTT. Translating it yields CASSPHASGELFF.

There are a few counts of this clonotype. V usage is TRBV5-1 and J usage is TRBJ2-5; no clear D gene. The V end lost 1 base, the J end lost 0 bases, and 4 bases lay between the germline ends. The CDR3 covers 13 residues. Germline V CDR1 and CDR2: SGHRS, YFSETQ. CDR3 residues: CASSLLDQETQYF. The CDR3, as DNA: TGCGCCAGCAGCTTGTTGGACCAAGAGACCCAGTACTTC.

Only one count was recorded for this clonotype. The rearrangement joins TRBV12-3 or TRBV12-4 to TRBJ2-3, with a tentative D call TRBD1 (6 bases). Between the trimmed V and J ends, which lost 1 base and 4 bases, there was a span of 15 bases. This CDR3 region has 16 residues. As DNA, the CDR3 is TGTGCCAGCAGTTTAGTCGGGGCACAGGGCCCAGATACGCAGTATTTT. Translation: CASSLVGAQGPDTQYF.

A remark on this clonotype: Germline and junction disagree at one end, which may indicate a read error. The chain links TRBV29-1 to TRBJ2-2; 8 bases are shared with TRBD2. This CDR3 is built from 12 residues. CDR1 is SQVTM, CDR2 ANQGSEA, per germline. The CDR3 sequence is CSGGTPGGVLFF. CDR3 nucleotides: TGCAGCGGAGGGACTCCGGGGGGGGTGCTGTTTTTT.

Ten or more counts support this clonotype. V usage is TRBV27 and J usage is TRBJ1-2; the D is unclear. CDR3 length: 12 amino acids. Germline CDR1 MNHEY, CDR2 SMNVEV (reference sequence). The ends were cut back, 3 bases at V and 6 bases at J, with 8 bases in the middle. The CDR3 nucleotides are TGTGCCAGCAGTTTTTCGGGGAATGGCTACACCTTC. Its translation: CASSFSGNGYTF.

The chain uses TRBV20-1 and TRBJ2-3, with D unclear. Per germline, CDR1 DFQATT and CDR2 SNEGSKA (reference sequence). This CDR3 is built from 15 residues. Trimming left V 0 bases short and J 0 bases short, with 10 bases between. The CDR3 nucleotides are TGCAGTGCTAGAGATGCTAGTACTAGCACAGATACGCAGTATTTT. This sequence encodes CSARDASTSTDTQYF.

There are a few counts of this clonotype. This sequence joins TRBV20-1 and TRBJ2-4, with D hard to call. V lost 5 bases to trimming and J lost 8 bases, with 16 bases between them. This CDR3 spans 13 amino acids. Germline values: CDR1 DFQATT, CDR2 SNEGSKA (reference sequence). The CDR3 DNA reads as TGCAGTGCTTCGGTCCCCCGGGTGGACATTCAGTACTTC. Its translation: CSASVPRVDIQYF.

This clonotype was recorded many times. This chain connects TRBV18 to TRBJ2-7, with unresolved D. Germline V CDR1 and CDR2: KGHSH, LQKENI. The CDR3 is made up of 12 amino acids. Trimming cost V 6 bases and J 2 bases, with 8 bases left between them. CDR3 in DNA: TGTGCCAGCTCGACGGACGCCTACGAGCAGTACTTC. Translated: CASSTDAYEQYF.

This clonotype has just a few counts. This chain connects TRBV7-8 to TRBJ2-5; 8 nucleotides align to TRBD2. This CDR3 is 16 amino acids long. Germline CDR1 and CDR2: SGHVS and FQNEAQ. Unmatched junction bases numbered 10, after V lost 2 bases and J lost 5 bases. The DNA of the CDR3 is TGTGCCAGCAGCTTAATGGCCGGGGGGGCCGGGGAGACCCAGTACTTC. Translated: CASSLMAGGAGETQYF.

The rearrangement uses TRBV13 and TRBJ1-1, with 8 bases that match TRBD1. The CDR3 covers 14 residues. Germline CDR1 is PRHDT and CDR2 is FYEKMQ (reference sequence). V gave up 5 bases and J gave up 6 bases; unmatched junction bases: 8. CDR3 in amino acids: CASSPMTGEAEAFF. CDR3 coding DNA: TGTGCCAGCAGCCCCATGACAGGGGAGGCTGAAGCTTTCTTT.

This clonotype was detected ten times or more. The genes are TRBV2 and TRBJ2-3, with no clear D. Looked up from germline, CDR1 is SNHLY and CDR2 is FYNNEI. The V and J ends lost 3 bases and 9 bases respectively, with 7 bases between them. The CDR3 consists of 11 residues. The CDR3 here is CASSEETTQYF. CDR3 nucleotides: TGTGCCAGCAGTGAGGAGACAACGCAGTATTTT.

In its sample, this clonotype was seen a few times. The chain uses TRBV6-6 and TRBJ2-4, with 10 bases that match TRBD1. Germline trimming cut 6 bases from V and 1 base from J; bases unmatched to any gene: 3. The V gene's germline CDR1 is MNHNY and CDR2 SVGAGI (reference sequence). This CDR3 contains 15 residues. This CDR3 reads CASSDRGPAKNIQYF. The CDR3 bases are TGTGCCAGCAGCGACAGGGGGCCGGCCAAAAACATTCAGTACTTC.

This clonotype was seen ten or more times. The chain uses TRBV29-1 and TRBJ2-2; D not resolved. CDR3 size: 11 residues. Germline V gene sequence: CDR1 SQVTM, CDR2 ANQGSEA. The V end was cut by 4 bases, the J end by 6 bases, with 6 bases between. CDR3 sequence: CSVGQSGELFF. In DNA, the CDR3 is TGCAGCGTTGGTCAGTCCGGGGAGCTGTTTTTT.